Below, one TCR beta chain is given with its context. What antigen it recognizes has not been identified. Base quality data are lacking; no much larger clone is found one base away. This entry belongs to a study of shared clonotypes between healthy human individuals (TCRdb year 2020). Study-level background: The cohort included three men and a couple of women between 18 and 49 years of age. Between about 0.94 and 8.9 billion PBMCs per donor were obtained by leukapheresis. Per donor, three plates each were used for CD4 naive and CD4 memory, two for CD8 naive, and one for CD8 memory. Different laboratories and diverse techniques were used to prepare libraries and sequence TCR repertoires, to increase sequencing depth and limit assay-specific biases. To estimate repertoire size and how much clonotypes are shared between individuals, the study performed deep sequencing of blood TCR repertoires from five healthy adults.

From the germline V gene, CDR1 is SNHLY and CDR2 is FYNNEI. From the cysteine through the phenylalanine, the CDR3 covers 15 amino acids. The CDR3 DNA has 45 bases and is translated from base 1. Relative to germline, V is 8 bases shorter and J is 4 bases shorter, with 15 bases between their ends. Study-wide conclusions, independent of this receptor: Incomplete sequencing was indicated by rarefaction of sorted-subset datasets, despite the large sequencing depth. Sampling was restricted to blood, and TCR repertoires in tissues likely differ from the TCR repertoires found in blood. When several donors were compared, the shared fraction of clonotypes was 5% to 6.5% for naive CD4, roughly 3.4% for naive CD8, about 2.4% for memory CD4, and 0.3% to 0.5% for memory CD8. Clonotypes shared by all four sorted-subset donors showed higher generation probabilities than non-shared clonotypes. Estimated clonotype richness was generally larger for naive than for memory subsets. Pairwise subsampling led to the expectation that sequencing depth would affect the degree of clonotype sharing among donors. Because the study included only a small number of donors, the genetic and exposure-history diversity represented was limited.

TCR CDR3 regions were amplified from genomic DNA by multiplex PCR using the deep immunoSEQ assay. Extracted genomic DNA from each cell subset was spread evenly across all wells of several immunoSEQ 96-well plates, with each plate serving as a replicate. For sorted subsets, each replicate PCR was loaded with 200 ng genomic DNA, equivalent to about 30,000 T cell genomes. Purified libraries were quantified with a Qubit 3.0 fluorometer, sized on a Bioanalyzer 2100, and re-quantified with the KAPA Library Quantification kit. Every immunoSEQ 96-well plate was sequenced on a dedicated single-read 150-cycle Illumina NextSeq 550 flow cell. On the study's bioinformatics: The immunoSEQ output contained only junctional sequences without quality scores, so filtering could not match that applied to full-length reads. To assign V/J genes and CDR3, sequences were annotated using PyIR, a Python wrapper for IgBLAST v1.9, with IMGT germline references. Reads with weak V/J assignments (E-value above 1e-6), missing CDR3, stop codons, out-of-frame junctions, or ambiguous translated residues were removed. V3J clonotypes were defined as sequences sharing an identical inferred V gene, J gene, and CDR3 amino acid sequence. Percentage overlap between repertoires was calculated by dividing the number of shared unique clonotypes by the size of the smaller repertoire. RTK rarefaction, the Chao1 estimator, and Recon v2.1 estimates of unobserved clonotypes were used to assess repertoire richness. For all TCRbeta clonotypes obtained by the gDNA method from several donors, generation probabilities were computed with OLGA. The table comes from immuneACCESS by way of TCRdb, which keeps in-frame sequences with V and J called. Part of the clones is missing from these tables; in studies checked, under half for an unresolved V gene and the rest for unknown reasons. V and J calls and clone size are as listed in that table; D and trimming were resolved from the DNA. Recorded for this sample are nearly 750,000 clones; approximately 72% of them occurred a single time. The ten most abundant clones make up under 2% of the sample.

The donors were healthy, HIV-negative adults with no recently reported acute infections or vaccinations. Only Caucasian adults living in Nashville, Tennessee, USA were represented among the donors. CD4+ T cells were enriched by magnetic negative selection, after which naive cells were positively selected on CD45RA and the negative fraction was taken as the memory subset. Blood was obtained by leukapheresis, after which PBMCs were separated by Ficoll-Histopaque density gradient centrifugation and cryopreserved in liquid nitrogen vapor phase. Purity and quantity of every magnetically sorted T cell population were checked by analytical flow cytometry. Genomic DNA was isolated from each sorted fraction and quantified by UV absorbance on a Nanodrop 2000c.

The chain employs TRBV2 and TRBJ2-6, with a weak D call of TRBD1 (6 bases match). The clonotype originates from a woman in her 30s in good health. Sequencing used memory CD4+ T cells sorted from blood. Interpreted using the paper, the cell subset or site label stands for: CD45RA-negative fraction. This receptor has the CDR3 CASGPQGAGANVLTF. The nucleotide sequence is given as TGTGCCAGCGGGCCACAGGGTGCCGGGGCCAACGTCCTGACTTTC.